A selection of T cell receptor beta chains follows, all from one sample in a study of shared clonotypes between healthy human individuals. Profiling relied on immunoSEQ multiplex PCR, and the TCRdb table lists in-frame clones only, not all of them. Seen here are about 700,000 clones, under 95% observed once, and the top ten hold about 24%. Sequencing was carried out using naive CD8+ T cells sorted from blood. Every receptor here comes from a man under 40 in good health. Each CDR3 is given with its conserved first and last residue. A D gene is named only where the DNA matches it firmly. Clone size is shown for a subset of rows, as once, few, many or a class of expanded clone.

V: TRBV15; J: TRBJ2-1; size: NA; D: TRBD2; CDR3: CATSNPAGGNLLNEQFF; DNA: TGTGCCACCAGCAATCCGGCGGGAGGGAATCTGTTGAATGAGCAGTTCTTC
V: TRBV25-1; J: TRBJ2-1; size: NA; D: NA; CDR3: CASTLGTDEQFF; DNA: TGTGCCAGCACCCTTGGGACTGATGAGCAGTTCTTC
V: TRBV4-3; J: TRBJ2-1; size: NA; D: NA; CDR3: CASSQESGNEQFF; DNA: TGCGCCAGCAGCCAAGAGTCTGGGAATGAGCAGTTCTTC
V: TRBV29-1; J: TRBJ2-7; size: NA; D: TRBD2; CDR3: CSAEGLAGENEQYF; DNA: TGCAGCGCCGAAGGGTTAGCGGGAGAAAACGAGCAGTACTTC
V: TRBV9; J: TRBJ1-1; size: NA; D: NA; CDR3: CASSPQGMRRSKGTEAFF; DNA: TGTGCCAGCAGCCCGCAAGGAATGCGTCGAAGCAAGGGCACTGAAGCTTTCTTT
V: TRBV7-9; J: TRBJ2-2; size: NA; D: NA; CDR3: CASSFWSLTGELFF; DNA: TGTGCCAGCAGCTTCTGGTCATTGACCGGGGAGCTGTTTTTT
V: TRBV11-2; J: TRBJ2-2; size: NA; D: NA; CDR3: CASSGGRGVVSTGELFF; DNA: TGTGCCAGCAGCGGAGGCCGGGGCGTGGTGAGCACCGGGGAGCTGTTTTTT
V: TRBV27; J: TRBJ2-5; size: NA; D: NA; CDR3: CASREKSYGQETQYF; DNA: TGTGCCAGCAGGGAAAAGAGCTACGGCCAAGAGACCCAGTACTTC
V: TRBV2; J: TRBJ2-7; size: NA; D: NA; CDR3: CASSESQESLGEQYF; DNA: TGTGCCAGCAGTGAATCGCAGGAATCTTTGGGCGAGCAGTACTTC
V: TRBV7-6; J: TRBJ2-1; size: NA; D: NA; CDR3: CASSFSDAPAEQFF; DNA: TGTGCCAGCAGCTTCTCCGACGCCCCGGCTGAGCAGTTCTTC
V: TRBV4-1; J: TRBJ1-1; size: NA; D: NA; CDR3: CASSPHSLEIRTEAFF; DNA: TGCGCCAGCAGCCCACACAGCCTGGAAATTAGAACTGAAGCTTTCTTT
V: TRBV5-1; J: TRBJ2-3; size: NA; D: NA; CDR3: CASSLGRTSTDTQYF; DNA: TGCGCCAGCAGCTTGGGGCGGACTAGCACAGATACGCAGTATTTT
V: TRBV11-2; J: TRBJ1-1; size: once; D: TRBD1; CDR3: CASSPVAGGWNTEAFF; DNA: TGTGCCAGCAGCCCAGTTGCAGGGGGGTGGAACACTGAAGCTTTCTTT
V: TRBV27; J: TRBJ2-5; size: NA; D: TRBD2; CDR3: CASALAGNQETQYF; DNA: TGTGCCAGCGCATTAGCGGGAAACCAAGAGACCCAGTACTTC
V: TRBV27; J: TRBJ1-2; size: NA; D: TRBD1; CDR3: CASSPTGVIYGYTF; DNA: TGTGCCAGCAGCCCCACAGGGGTTATCTATGGCTACACCTTC
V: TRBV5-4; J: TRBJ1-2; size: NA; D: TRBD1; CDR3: CASSFGTGRGYTF; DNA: TGTGCCAGCAGCTTTGGGACAGGGCGCGGCTACACCTTC